The rows below give T cell receptor beta chains drawn from one sample of a study of patients and donors after allogeneic stem cell transplantation. TCRdb reprocessed the RT-PCR reads with MiXCR, giving one entry per CDR3 protein. The data contain 85,000 to 90,000 distinct CDR3 sequences, around 46% of them singletons. Specimen: blood, either unsorted or a sorted T cell fraction (not recorded which). Receptor source: a human donor who was either an allogeneic HSCT recipient or a stem cell or donor lymphocyte infusion donor (not recorded which). It is not recorded whose cells these are; they may come from a transplant donor. The CDR3 runs from the conserved cysteine through the conserved F or W. Fields, in order: J gene, V gene, D gene, clone size, CDR3 protein, CDR3 DNA. D genes are given only for firm matches. Clone size, where shown, is once, few, many, or a class for clones that have expanded.

TRBJ1-6 | TRBV7-6 | - | few | CASSLRDGRNNSPLHF | TGTGCCAGCAGCTTACGGGACGGGAGGAATAATTCACCCCTCCACTTT
TRBJ1-1 | TRBV21-1 | - | - | CASTPKRERNTEAFF | TGTGCCAGCACTCCAAAACGGGAGCGAAACACTGAAGCTTTCTTT
TRBJ1-5 | TRBV12-3/TRBV12-4 | - | few | CASGDAYNQPQHF | TGTGCCAGTGGGGACGCGTACAATCAGCCCCAGCATTTT
TRBJ1-1 | TRBV27 | - | few | CASSFDMNTEAFF | TGTGCCAGCAGTTTCGACATGAACACTGAAGCTTTCTTT
TRBJ1-1 | TRBV4-3 | - | once | CASSQVIGFRNTEAFF | TGCGCCAGCAGCCAAGTAATTGGCTTCCGGAACACTGAAGCTTTCTTT
TRBJ2-1 | TRBV20-1 | TRBD2 | - | CSARGASGLSSYNEQFF | TGCAGTGCTAGAGGAGCTAGCGGACTAAGCTCCTACAATGAGCAGTTCTTC
TRBJ1-1 | TRBV6-5 | - | few | CASRPFANTEAFF | TGTGCCAGCAGGCCATTTGCGAACACTGAAGCTTTCTTT
TRBJ2-1 | TRBV3-1 | - | - | CASSEKSREQPREQFF | TGTGCCAGCAGCGAGAAGAGCCGGGAGCAACCCCGTGAGCAGTTCTTC
TRBJ1-1 | TRBV4-1 | TRBD1 | - | CASSQATGGGTEAFF | TGCGCCAGCAGCCAAGCTACAGGGGGCGGCACTGAAGCTTTCTTT
TRBJ2-1 | TRBV9 | TRBD2 | - | CASSATGTNDNEQFF | TGTGCCAGCAGCGCAACCGGGACTAACGACAATGAGCAGTTCTTC
TRBJ2-3 | TRBV7-9 | - | - | CASSLAPDTQYF | TGTGCCAGCAGCTTGGCCCCTGATACGCAGTATTTT
TRBJ1-2 | TRBV29-1 | - | - | CSVRRAMDYGYTF | TGCAGCGTTCGGAGGGCTATGGACTATGGCTACACCTTC
TRBJ1-2 | TRBV7-2 | TRBD1 | - | CASSLPTGVGYTF | TGTGCCAGCAGCTTACCCACAGGGGTAGGCTACACCTTC
TRBJ1-5 | TRBV4-3 | - | few | CASSLSTFSLDQHF | TGCGCCAGCAGCCTTTCTACTTTCAGCCTTGACCAGCATTTT
TRBJ1-1 | TRBV19 | TRBD1 | - | CASSPEHRGLGTEAFF | TGTGCCAGTAGTCCGGAACACAGGGGGCTAGGCACTGAAGCTTTCTTT
TRBJ1-2 | TRBV10-3 | - | - | CAINARGVDYGYTF | TGTGCCATCAACGCGAGGGGGGTGGACTATGGCTACACCTTC
TRBJ2-1 | TRBV5-1 | TRBD2 | - | CASSLEGLAGGASNEQFF | TGCGCCAGCAGCTTGGAAGGTCTCGCGGGAGGCGCTAGCAATGAGCAGTTCTTC
TRBJ1-1 | TRBV29-1 | - | - | CSVAGGEAFF | TGCAGCGTTGCCGGGGGCGAAGCTTTCTTT
TRBJ1-3 | TRBV3-1 | - | many | CASSQDGNTIYF | TGTGCCAGCAGCCAAGATGGAAACACCATATATTTT
TRBJ1-1 | TRBV7-8 | - | - | CASSLYTENTEAFF | TGTGCCAGCAGCCTTTACACCGAGAACACTGAAGCTTTCTTT
TRBJ1-2 | TRBV7-9 | - | - | CASSPLVIDSGYTF | TGTGCCAGCAGCCCCCTGGTCATTGACTCTGGCTACACCTTC
TRBJ1-1 | TRBV12-3/TRBV12-4 | - | - | CASSLGAGGHTEAFF | TGTGCCAGCAGTTTAGGAGCAGGCGGTCACACTGAAGCTTTCTTT
TRBJ1-2 | TRBV7-3 | - | - | CASEELQGKANYGYTF | TGTGCCAGCGAAGAATTACAGGGAAAAGCTAACTATGGCTACACCTTC
TRBJ1-2 | TRBV9 | - | few | CASSQDLGTYGYTF | TGTGCCAGCAGCCAAGACTTGGGGACCTATGGCTACACCTTC
TRBJ2-3 | TRBV28 | - | - | CASTSTDTQYF | TGTGCCAGCACGAGCACAGATACGCAGTATTTT
TRBJ1-2 | TRBV7-2 | TRBD1 | - | CASSLLGGTVYGYTF | TGTGCCAGCAGCTTATTAGGCGGGACAGTCTATGGCTACACCTTC
TRBJ1-5 | TRBV24-1 | - | - | CATSDRQGVNQPQHF | TGTGCCACCAGTGATCGTCAGGGAGTCAATCAGCCCCAGCATTTT
TRBJ2-3 | TRBV20-1 | - | - | CSAGGGADTQYF | TGCAGTGCTGGTGGTGGTGCAGATACGCAGTATTTT
TRBJ2-2 | TRBV4-3 | - | - | CASSHQGSTGELFF | TGCGCCAGCAGCCATCAGGGGAGCACCGGGGAGCTGTTTTTT
TRBJ2-5 | TRBV6-2/TRBV6-3 | - | - | CASSYSETQYF | TGTGCCAGCAGTTACTCGGAGACCCAGTACTTC
TRBJ1-1 | TRBV11-2 | - | few | CASSLNRTYTTEAFF | TGTGCCAGCAGCTTGAATCGGACTTACACCACTGAAGCTTTCTTT
TRBJ1-2 | TRBV15 | TRBD1 | once | CATSRAGTDYYGYTF | TGTGCCACCAGCAGAGCCGGGACAGATTACTATGGCTACACCTTC
TRBJ2-1 | TRBV3-1 | - | - | CASSQDNGTPQFF | TGTGCCAGCAGCCAAGATAACGGGACGCCGCAGTTCTTC
TRBJ1-2 | TRBV5-1 | TRBD1 | few | CASSPARTGSSYGYTF | TGCGCCAGCAGCCCGGCCAGGACAGGGTCATCCTATGGCTACACCTTC
TRBJ1-4 | TRBV28 | TRBD1 | few | CASSLSYRGTNEKLFF | TGTGCCAGCAGTTTGTCGTACAGGGGGACTAATGAAAAACTGTTTTTT
TRBJ1-3 | TRBV4-3 | - | - | CASSQEVPGPGNTIYF | TGCGCCAGCAGCCAAGAAGTCCCAGGGCCGGGAAACACCATATATTTT
TRBJ1-5 | TRBV7-2 | - | - | CASSTGRDQPQHF | TGTGCCAGCAGTACAGGTCGTGATCAGCCCCAGCATTTT
TRBJ1-1 | TRBV10-3 | TRBD1 | - | CAISGSRTGMKTEAFF | TGTGCCATCAGTGGATCAAGGACAGGGATGAAGACTGAAGCTTTCTTT
TRBJ1-1 | TRBV20-1 | TRBD1 | - | CSATQDRVSEAFF | TGCAGTGCTACCCAGGACAGGGTGTCTGAAGCTTTCTTT
TRBJ1-2 | TRBV5-1 | TRBD1 | - | CASGHDRTGAKGYTF | TGCGCCAGCGGTCACGACCGGACAGGGGCAAAAGGCTACACCTTC
TRBJ2-7 | TRBV12-3/TRBV12-4 | - | - | CASGSSYEQYF | TGTGCCAGCGGAAGCTCCTACGAGCAGTACTTC
TRBJ1-5 | TRBV6-2/TRBV6-3 | TRBD1 | few | CASTSEGGQDYNQPQHF | TGTGCCAGCACCTCTGAAGGGGGACAGGATTACAATCAGCCCCAGCATTTT
TRBJ1-1 | TRBV28 | - | few | CASRLPRSTEAFF | TGTGCCAGCAGGCTACCGAGGAGCACTGAAGCTTTCTTT
TRBJ1-1 | TRBV5-6 | - | - | CASSPDGGTEAFF | TGTGCCAGCAGCCCCGACGGGGGCACTGAAGCTTTCTTT
TRBJ1-5 | TRBV20-1 | - | few | CSARVPGNNQPQHF | TGCAGTGCTAGAGTCCCAGGGAACAATCAGCCCCAGCATTTT
TRBJ1-1 | TRBV28 | - | - | CASSGGQMNTEAFF | TGTGCCAGCAGTGGGGGCCAGATGAACACTGAAGCTTTCTTT
TRBJ2-2 | TRBV2 | - | many | CASSEGAGAVGELFF | TGTGCCAGCAGTGAAGGGGCAGGGGCGGTCGGGGAGCTGTTTTTT
TRBJ2-5 | TRBV9 | TRBD2 | - | CASSSRLAGGETQYF | TGTGCCAGCAGCTCCCGACTAGCGGGAGGAGAGACCCAGTACTTC
TRBJ1-2 | TRBV5-1 | - | - | CASSPGRENYGYTF | TGCGCCAGCAGCCCGGGACGGGAAAACTATGGCTACACCTTC
TRBJ1-2 | TRBV5-1 | - | few | CASSFDRLPGGYTF | TGCGCCAGCAGCTTTGACAGGTTGCCGGGTGGCTACACCTTC
TRBJ2-7 | TRBV28 | - | - | CASRTGHGHYEQYF | TGTGCCAGCAGAACCGGGCACGGACACTACGAGCAGTACTTC
TRBJ1-2 | TRBV5-4 | - | few | CASRPYRDYGYTF | TGTGCCAGCAGGCCTTACAGGGATTATGGCTACACCTTC
TRBJ2-3 | TRBV21-1 | - | - | CASSRPRTDTQYF | TGTGCCAGCAGCCGCCCCCGCACAGATACGCAGTATTTT
TRBJ1-5 | TRBV4-3 | - | - | CASSPGTIGNQPQHF | TGCGCCAGCAGCCCTGGGACTATCGGCAATCAGCCCCAGCATTTT